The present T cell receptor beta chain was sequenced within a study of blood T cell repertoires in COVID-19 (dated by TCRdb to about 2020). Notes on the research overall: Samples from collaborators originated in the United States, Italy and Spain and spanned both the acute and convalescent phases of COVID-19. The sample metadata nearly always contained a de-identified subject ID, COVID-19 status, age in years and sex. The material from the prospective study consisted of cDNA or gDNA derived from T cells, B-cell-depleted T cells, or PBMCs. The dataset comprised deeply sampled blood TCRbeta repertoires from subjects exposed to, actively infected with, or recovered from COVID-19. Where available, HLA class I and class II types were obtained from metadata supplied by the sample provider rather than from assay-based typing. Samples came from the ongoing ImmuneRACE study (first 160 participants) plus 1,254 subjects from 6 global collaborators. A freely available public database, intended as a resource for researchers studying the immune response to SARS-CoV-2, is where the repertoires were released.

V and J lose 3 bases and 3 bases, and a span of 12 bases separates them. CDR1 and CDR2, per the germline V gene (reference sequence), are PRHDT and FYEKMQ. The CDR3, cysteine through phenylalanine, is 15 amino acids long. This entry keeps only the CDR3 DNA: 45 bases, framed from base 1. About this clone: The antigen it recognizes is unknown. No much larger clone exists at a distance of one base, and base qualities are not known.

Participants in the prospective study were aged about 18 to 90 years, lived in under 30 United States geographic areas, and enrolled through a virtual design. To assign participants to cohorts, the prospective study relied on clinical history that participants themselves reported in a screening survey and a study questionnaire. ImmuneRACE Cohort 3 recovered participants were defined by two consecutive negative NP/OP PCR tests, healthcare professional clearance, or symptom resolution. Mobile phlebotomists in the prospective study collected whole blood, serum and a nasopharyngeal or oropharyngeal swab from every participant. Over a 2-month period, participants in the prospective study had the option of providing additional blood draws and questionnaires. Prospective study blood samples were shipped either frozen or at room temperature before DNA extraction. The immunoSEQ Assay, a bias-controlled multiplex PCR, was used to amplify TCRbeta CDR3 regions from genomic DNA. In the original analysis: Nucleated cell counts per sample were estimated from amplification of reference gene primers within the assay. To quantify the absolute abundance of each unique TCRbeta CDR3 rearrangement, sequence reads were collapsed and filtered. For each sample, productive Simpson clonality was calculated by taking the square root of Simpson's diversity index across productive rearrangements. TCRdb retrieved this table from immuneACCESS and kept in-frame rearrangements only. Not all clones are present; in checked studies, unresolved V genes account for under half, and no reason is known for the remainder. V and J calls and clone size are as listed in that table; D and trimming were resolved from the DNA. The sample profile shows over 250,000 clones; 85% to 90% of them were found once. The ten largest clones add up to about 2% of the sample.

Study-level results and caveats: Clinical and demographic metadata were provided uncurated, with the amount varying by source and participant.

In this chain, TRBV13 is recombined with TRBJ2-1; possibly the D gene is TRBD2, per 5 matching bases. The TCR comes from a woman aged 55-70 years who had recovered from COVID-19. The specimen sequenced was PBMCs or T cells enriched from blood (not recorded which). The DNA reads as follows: TGTGCCAGCAGCTTTGAGAGGGAGCTCTACAATGAGCAGTTCTTC. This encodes CASSFERELYNEQFF. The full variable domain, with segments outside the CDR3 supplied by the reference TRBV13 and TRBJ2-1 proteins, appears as AAGVIQSPRHLIKEKRETATLKCYPIPRHDTVYWYQQGPGQDPQFLISFYEKMQSDKGSIPDRFSAQQFSDYHSELNMSSLELGDSALYFCASSFERELYNEQFFGPGTRLTVL.